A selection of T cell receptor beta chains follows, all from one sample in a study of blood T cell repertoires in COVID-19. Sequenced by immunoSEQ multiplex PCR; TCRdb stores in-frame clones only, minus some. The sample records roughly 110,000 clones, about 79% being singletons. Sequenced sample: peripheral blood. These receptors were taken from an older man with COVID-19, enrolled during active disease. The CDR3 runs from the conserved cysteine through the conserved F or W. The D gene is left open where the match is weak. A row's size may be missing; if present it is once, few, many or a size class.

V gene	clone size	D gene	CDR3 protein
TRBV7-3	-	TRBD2	CASSQTGLAGSGETQYF
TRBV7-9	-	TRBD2	CASSSTSGFYEQYF
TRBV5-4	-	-	CASSFAGSPSYAQYF
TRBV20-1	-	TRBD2	CSASTGTSGTYEQYF
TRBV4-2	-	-	CASSQELGSSSYNEQFF
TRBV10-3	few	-	CAISEGTEYNSPLHF
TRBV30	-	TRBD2	CASTKGLAAGELFF
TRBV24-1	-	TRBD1	CATSVGGTGSNEQYF
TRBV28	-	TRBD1	CASSLSQGVSNQPQHF
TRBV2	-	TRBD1	CASSPLTGDQPQHF
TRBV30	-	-	CAWGGSYEQYF
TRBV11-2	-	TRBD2	CASSRLAGMQETQYF
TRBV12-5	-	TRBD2	CASGLRLAGGLVEQFF
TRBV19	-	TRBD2	CASSPTSVSQETQYF
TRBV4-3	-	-	CASSQANRVRETQYF
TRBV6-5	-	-	CASSLGGIPYGYTF
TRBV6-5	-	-	CASSRTNSYEQYF
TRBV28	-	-	CASRGLTAISSYEQYF
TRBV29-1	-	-	CSVERLDSLGEQYF
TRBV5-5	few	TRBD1	CASSLAGQGVLFF
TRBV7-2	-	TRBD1	CASSLVYIPGQYAYEQYF
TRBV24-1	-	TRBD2	CATSDRTSGRGHEQFF
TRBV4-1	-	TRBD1	CASSRSPGQRDSPLHF
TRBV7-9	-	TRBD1	CASSSWDRAYEQYF
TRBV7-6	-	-	CASSLDVGAGTDTQYF
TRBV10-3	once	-	CAISDRRPSYEQYF
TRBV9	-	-	CASSVDRDTEAFF
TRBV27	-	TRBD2	CASSLLAGQETQYF
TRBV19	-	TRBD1	CAASRDRITGELFF
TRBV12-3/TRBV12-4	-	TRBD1	CASSTGASYEQYF
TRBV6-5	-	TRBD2	CASSYQREGNEQFF
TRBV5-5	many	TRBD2	CASSSAGDTSGANVLTF
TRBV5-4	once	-	CASSLFSDRAHKTQYF
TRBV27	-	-	CASSTNREGNSPLHF
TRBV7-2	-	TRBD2	CASSGGTRLDTQYF
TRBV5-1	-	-	CASSLWASRSYEQYF
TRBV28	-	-	CASSPPTLAGGYTF
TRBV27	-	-	CASRAGDYGYTF
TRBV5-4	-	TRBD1	CASSSNRGPGYTF
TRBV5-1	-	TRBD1	CASSLETGSGETQYF
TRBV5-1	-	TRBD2	CASIREVAPDTQYF
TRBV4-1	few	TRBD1	CASSRTQGAGYGYTF